A single sample is the source of the 12 T cell receptor beta chains below, sequenced in a study of blood T cell repertoires in COVID-19. TCRdb keeps only in-frame clones here, not all; method: immunoSEQ multiplex PCR. The sample lists about 120,000 clones; 83% were seen once. Material for sequencing was peripheral blood. These receptors originate from a man aged 25 to 45 with acute or convalescent COVID-19.

CDR3 sequence: CASRDTPNPNTEAFF. The CDR3 DNA is TGTGCCAGCAGAGACACACCGAATCCGAACACTGAAGCTTTCTTT. V is TRBV2 and J is TRBJ1-1; D gene uncertain. V lost 6 bases to trimming and J lost 1 base, with 15 bases between them. The CDR3 extends over 15 amino acids. From germline, CDR1 is SNHLY and CDR2 FYNNEI.

The genes are TRBV6-5 and TRBJ1-2; maybe TRBD1 (6 bases). Trimming pared 3 bases from V and 2 bases from J, leaving 13 bases between. The CDR3 extends over 15 amino acids. CDR1 and CDR2 (germline): MNHEY, SVGAGI. The CDR3 is CASSYSLQGNYGYTF. The CDR3 region has the DNA TGTGCCAGCAGTTATAGTTTACAGGGAAACTATGGCTACACCTTC.

V is TRBV5-6 and J is TRBJ1-6, with 8 bases identical to TRBD1. Germline V lookup: CDR1 SGHDT, CDR2 YYEEEE. V lost 1 base to trimming and J lost 9 bases; unmatched junction nucleotides: 6. The CDR3 is made up of 15 amino acids. As DNA, the CDR3 is TGTGCCAGCAGCTTGCGAGCAGGGGGCTTTTCACCCCTCCACTTT. It is translated as CASSLRAGGFSPLHF.

V is TRBV7-9 and J is TRBJ2-5, with D possibly TRBD2 on 5 matching bases. This CDR3 comprises 18 residues. Between the trimmed V and J ends, which lost 5 bases and 3 bases, there was a span of 25 bases. From germline, CDR1 is SEHNR and CDR2 FQNEAQ (reference sequence). The chain's CDR3 is CASSPRFGIGRGEETQYF. DNA for the CDR3: TGTGCCAGCAGCCCGCGTTTCGGGATAGGTCGAGGCGAAGAGACCCAGTACTTC.

This chain joins TRBV7-9 and TRBJ1-3; unclear D gene. Germline CDR1 reads SEHNR; CDR2 reads FQNEAQ (reference sequence). The CDR3 consists of 15 residues. V was clipped by 6 bases and J by 4 bases, with 16 bases between them. The CDR3: CASSLLTPRGNTIYF. The CDR3 region has the DNA TGTGCCAGCAGTCTCCTTACTCCGAGGGGAAACACCATATATTTT.

This clone appeared a single time. This sequence joins TRBV12-5 and TRBJ2-3; a possible D gene is TRBD2 (5 bases). Germline CDR1 and CDR2: LGHNT and FRNRAP. The CDR3 has 15 amino acids. V lost 0 bases, J lost 4 bases, and 11 bases lay in between. DNA of the CDR3: TGTGCTAGTGGTTTGGTACTAGAGTATGCAGATACGCAGTATTTT. It translates to CASGLVLEYADTQYF.

This clone was picked up one time. DNA for the CDR3: TGTGCCAGCAGTTACTCGGGCCCGACTAATGAAAAACTGTTTTTT. Translating it yields CASSYSGPTNEKLFF. This chain uses TRBV6-5 with TRBJ1-4; D unclear. Germline assignment: CDR1 MNHEY and CDR2 SVGAGI. CDR3 length equals 15 residues. V was cut by 0 bases and J by 2 bases, with 7 bases left in between.

This rearrangement joins TRBV14 to TRBJ2-5; 10 bases match TRBD1. This CDR3 spans 16 amino acids. The V and J ends lost 4 bases and 3 bases, in that order; junction bases with no gene match: 8. CDR1 and CDR2 (germline): SGHDN, FVKESK. DNA for the CDR3: TGTGCCAGCAGCCTAGCCGGGACAGGGGAGAAAGAGACCCAGTACTTC. Amino acid sequence: CASSLAGTGEKETQYF.

This clone was picked up a small number of times. The rearrangement uses TRBV2 and TRBJ1-5; 9 bases map to TRBD1. This CDR3 comprises 15 residues. Germline V lookup: CDR1 SNHLY, CDR2 FYNNEI. V was pared by 1 base and J by 7 bases, with 5 bases of the junction left unmatched. In nucleotides, the CDR3 is TGTGCCAGCAGTGAAGACAGGGGGCGCGGGCAGCCCCAGCATTTT. Translation: CASSEDRGRGQPQHF.

This clone turned up a few times. The chain is built from TRBV20-1 and TRBJ1-4; 7 nucleotides agree with TRBD1. CDR1 and CDR2 (germline): DFQATT, SNEGSKA (reference sequence). The CDR3 contains 11 residues. J gave up 5 bases and V 6 bases, and 0 bases lay outside the gene matches. For the CDR3, the DNA is TGCAGTGCACAGGGGAATGAAAAACTGTTTTTT. It translates to CSAQGNEKLFF.

V and J are TRBV7-2 and TRBJ1-6; 9 bases map to TRBD1. Losses at the gene ends were 1 base for V and 9 bases for J; bases not matched to a gene: 7. The CDR3 consists of 16 residues. Germline lookup yields CDR1 SGHTA and CDR2 FQGNSA. The CDR3 DNA reads as TGTGCCAGCAGCTTAGAGGTCCGACAGGGGGTTTCACCCCTCCACTTT. Its protein product is CASSLEVRQGVSPLHF.

This chain uses TRBV14 with TRBJ1-2; D uncertain. Germline CDR1 is SGHDN and CDR2 is FVKESK. V gave up 1 base and J gave up 6 bases, with 9 bases separating them. The CDR3 consists of 13 residues. The CDR3 DNA is TGTGCCAGCAGCCAAGCCTCTAGTGATGGCTACACCTTC. This translates into CASSQASSDGYTF.